These 14 T cell receptor beta chains share one sample of origin, sequenced in a study of neurological immune-mediated disorders. A single record per CDR3 protein comes from TCRdb applying MiXCR to the 5' RACE reads. Of 25,000 to 30,000 distinct CDR3 sequences listed, 3% to 3.5% were seen once; the top ten hold 6% to 8%. The sequenced sample consisted of PBMCs. The source of these receptors is a woman in her twenties or thirties with multiple sclerosis.

This clonotype has a count of ten or more. V usage is TRBV10-3 and J usage is TRBJ2-3, with D maybe TRBD1 (6 bases). The CDR3 spans 18 residues. The V and J ends lost 11 bases and 5 bases respectively, with 32 bases between them. The germline V gene encodes CDR1 ENHRY and CDR2 SYGVKD. CDR3 amino acids: CAPCVKKFVGAPGDTQYF. The CDR3 bases are TGTGCCCCTTGCGTGAAAAAATTTGTGGGGGCCCCTGGAGATACGCAGTATTTT.

This clonotype was counted ten times or more. The gene calls are TRBV5-5 and TRBJ2-7, with 7 bases fitting TRBD2. The germline V gene encodes CDR1 SGHKS and CDR2 YYEKEE (reference sequence). Trimming took 4 bases from V and 1 from J; bases not matched to a gene: 11. There are 16 residues in the CDR3. CDR3 sequence: CASSVAIGGGSYEQYF. The CDR3 DNA follows: TGTGCCAGCAGCGTCGCTATTGGGGGAGGGTCCTACGAGCAGTACTTC. Based on the CDR3 plus reference TRBV5-5 and TRBJ2-7, the full variable domain is DAGVTQSPTHLIKTRGQQVTLRCSPISGHKSVSWYQQVLGQGPQFIFQYYEKEERGRGNFPDRFSARQFPNYSSELNVNALLLGDSALYLCASSVAIGGGSYEQYFGPGTRLTVT.

Many counts were recorded for this clonotype. The chain joins TRBV27 to TRBJ2-3; 7 bases are shared with TRBD2. V dropped 2 bases and J dropped 4; count of bases not matched to a gene: 6. The CDR3 extends over 15 amino acids. Germline V gene data show CDR1 as MNHEY and CDR2 as SMNVEV (reference sequence). The CDR3 DNA is TGTGCCAGCAGTTTAGCGGGAGAGTGGGCAGATACGCAGTATTTT. This translates into CASSLAGEWADTQYF.

This clonotype was recorded many times. This chain uses TRBV7-9 with TRBJ1-5; no clear D gene. Trimming shortened V by 6 bases and J by 4 bases, and 10 bases separated the two germline ends. Germline V CDR1 and CDR2: SEHNR, FQNEAQ (reference sequence). The CDR3 sequence is 13 residues long. The CDR3 protein is CASREAANQPQHF. CDR3 DNA sequence: TGTGCCAGCAGGGAGGCAGCTAATCAGCCCCAGCATTTT.

This clonotype has at least ten counts. The J gene is TRBJ1-2, the V gene TRBV5-1, with 9 bases identical to TRBD1. With 1 base clipped from V and 9 bases from J, the junction kept 13 bases outside the gene matches. Germline V gene lookup returns CDR1 SGHRS and CDR2 YFSETQ. This CDR3 spans 16 amino acids. The DNA of the CDR3 is TGCGCCAGCAGCTTGATCGTTATGGGACAGGGAGCTCGCTACACCTTC. As protein: CASSLIVMGQGARYTF.

The table lists this clonotype with many counts. CDR3 DNA sequence: TGTGCCAGCAGTTTATGGACAGTGATTTACAATGAGCAGTTCTTC. It translates to CASSLWTVIYNEQFF. The chain links TRBV12-3 or TRBV12-4 to TRBJ2-1, with TRBD1 as a possible D gene (6 bases). CDR3 size: 15 residues. V was pared by 2 bases and J by 4 bases, with 12 bases between.

This clonotype was seen ten or more times. The rearrangement links TRBV4-1 to TRBJ1-1, with D uncertain. Trimming removed 4 bases from V and 5 bases from J, with 17 bases in between. Per the germline V gene, CDR1 is MGHRA and CDR2 is YSYEKL. This CDR3 is built from 15 residues. The CDR3 sequence is CASSPPPEFETEAFF. The CDR3 DNA sequence: TGCGCCAGCAGCCCCCCCCCAGAGTTCGAGACTGAAGCTTTCTTT.

A note on this clonotype: A much larger clonotype is one base distant, so this may be a read error. The chain uses TRBV7-2 and TRBJ1-4; 10 bases are shared with TRBD1. The CDR3 extends over 14 amino acids. Trimming at V came to 6 bases and at J to 6 bases, leaving 4 bases not matched to a gene. Germline V gene lookup returns CDR1 SGHTA and CDR2 FQGNSA. The CDR3 sequence: CASRLGQGYEKLFF. CDR3 nucleotide sequence: TGTGCCAGCAGGCTGGGACAGGGGTATGAAAAACTGTTTTTT.

This clonotype is classed as medium-sized. The rearrangement joins TRBV12-3 or TRBV12-4 to TRBJ2-1, with a possible D match to TRBD2 (6 bases). This CDR3 has 14 amino acids. V dropped 6 bases and J dropped 6 bases, with 15 bases sitting between them. The CDR3 protein is CASSQLTSTNEQFF. In DNA form, the CDR3 reads TGTGCCAGCAGCCAATTGACTAGTACCAATGAGCAGTTCTTC.

This clonotype was counted at least ten times. The germline gene is not matched at one end of the junction; a read error may be the cause. This rearrangement joins TRBV2 to TRBJ1-5, with a possible D match to TRBD1 (6 bases). Germline V gives CDR1 SNHLY, CDR2 FYNNEI. This CDR3 spans 13 amino acids. The CDR3: CASRQDANQPQNF. The CDR3 DNA reads TGTGCCAGCCGACAGGACGCCAATCAGCCCCAGAATTTT.

This clonotype was seen a few times. Just one base apart from a much larger clone, this may be a read error. The CDR3 DNA follows: TGTGCCAGCACGCGGGGTACGAACACTGAAGCTTTCTTT. This translates into CASTRGTNTEAFF. This chain joins TRBV4-2 and TRBJ1-1, with D unclear. The V and J ends lost 7 bases and 1 base respectively, with 10 bases between them. CDR1 and CDR2 (germline): LGHNA, YNFKEQ. The CDR3 sequence is 13 residues long.

This clonotype was counted ten times or more. The chain employs TRBV7-2 and TRBJ2-1; D is undetermined. Deletions cut 2 bases from V and 6 bases from J, with 11 bases between. The CDR3 loop spans 14 amino acids. Germline CDR1 and CDR2: SGHTA and FQGNSA. The CDR3 sequence is CASSLLNNPNEQFF. The CDR3 region has the DNA TGTGCCAGCAGCTTATTAAACAACCCCAATGAGCAGTTCTTC.

By share, this clonotype counts as medium-sized. This sequence joins TRBV20-1 and TRBJ2-5; tentatively, D is TRBD2 (6 bases). Germline CDR1 DFQATT, CDR2 SNEGSKA (reference sequence). V gave up 1 base and J gave up 5 bases, with 20 bases separating them. The CDR3 has 16 amino acids. DNA for the CDR3: TGCAGTGCTAGAGTGTACGGGAGAGCAAGGAGGGAGACCCAGTACTTC. It specifies CSARVYGRARRETQYF.

This clonotype is medium-sized by share. The rearrangement joins TRBV21-1 to TRBJ1-1. TRBV21-1 represents a pseudogene. CDR3 length equals 13 residues. The CDR3 loop reads CASSRALNTEAFF. Written as DNA, the CDR3 is TGTGCCAGCAGCAGGGCTTTGAACACTGAAGCTTTCTTT.